Presented here are 13 T cell receptor beta chains from one specimen sequenced in a study of technical replicates of blood from a handful of donors. TCRdb's copy holds only in-frame clones and misses some; the assay was immunoSEQ multiplex PCR. The sample shows fewer than 15,000 clones, 95% of them seen only once. Specimen: PBMCs. The receptors were sampled from a human donor in good health.

J is TRBJ2-7 and V is TRBV6-5; D is possibly TRBD2 (5 bases). The CDR3 is made up of 15 amino acids. Germline values: CDR1 MNHEY, CDR2 SVGAGI. Trimming cost V 0 bases and J 5 bases, with 14 bases left between them. CDR3 in amino acids: CASSYSITSSDEQYF. The CDR3 nucleotides are TGTGCCAGCAGTTACTCGATTACGAGTAGCGACGAGCAGTACTTC.

The V and J genes are TRBV9 and TRBJ2-1, with D perhaps matching TRBD2 (5 bases). Germline V gives CDR1 SGDLS, CDR2 YYNGEE. The CDR3 is 13 residues long. The V end was cut by 0 bases, the J end by 6 bases, with 7 bases between. The CDR3 nucleotides read TGTGCCAGCAGCGTAGGGAGCGGCAATGAGCAGTTCTTC. Translating gives CASSVGSGNEQFF.

This clone was seen a few times. This chain uses TRBV6-5 with TRBJ2-7, with 10 positions matching TRBD2. V lost 8 bases and J lost 6; bases outside the gene matches: 10. The CDR3 sequence is 14 residues long. Germline V gene sequence: CDR1 MNHEY, CDR2 SVGAGI. The CDR3 DNA reads TGTGCCAGCGGACATAGCGGGGGGCTCGGCGAGCAGTACTTC. It specifies CASGHSGGLGEQYF.

The chain employs TRBV7-3 and TRBJ2-1; tentatively, D is TRBD2 (6 bases). The V gene's germline CDR1 is SGHTA and CDR2 FQGTGA. The length of the CDR3 is 14 residues. V was pared by 1 base and J by 6 bases, with 10 bases between. CDR3 protein: CASSLSGIPNEQFF. CDR3 bases: TGTGCCAGCAGCTTAAGCGGGATCCCCAATGAGCAGTTCTTC.

The CDR3 nucleotides are TGCGCCAGCAGCCAAGCGGACAGGCGCGCCCCCTTATTGTTCTTT. Its translation: CASSQADRRAPLLFF. This chain connects TRBV4-1 to TRBJ1-1; 7 nucleotides align to TRBD1. With V trimmed by 1 base and J by 14 bases, 16 bases remained unmatched. The CDR3 runs 15 residues. CDR1 is MGHRA and CDR2 is YSYEKL in the germline V gene.

This chain connects TRBV12-5 to TRBJ2-5; 9 nucleotides agree with TRBD1. Germline V gene data show CDR1 as LGHNT and CDR2 as FRNRAP. This CDR3 has 13 residues. The J segment lost 4 bases and the V segment lost 9 bases, leaving 6 bases of the junction unmatched. Written as DNA, the CDR3 is TGTGCTAGCGGGGACAGGGATGGAGAGACCCAGTACTTC. Amino acids: CASGDRDGETQYF.

The chain carries TRBV6-1 and TRBJ2-7, with 10 bases fitting TRBD2. This CDR3 has 15 amino acids. From germline, CDR1 is MNHNS and CDR2 SASEGT. The V and J ends lost 5 bases and 3 bases, in that order; junction bases with no gene match: 7. The CDR3 nucleotides read TGTGCCAGCAGTATCGGACTAGCGGACGTCTACGAGCAGTACTTC. Translated: CASSIGLADVYEQYF.

The rearrangement uses TRBV30 and TRBJ1-1, with D unresolved. Germline loops: CDR1 GTSNPN, CDR2 SVGIG (reference sequence). Trimming pared 0 bases from V and 5 bases from J, leaving 7 bases between. This CDR3 has 12 amino acids. CDR3 DNA: TGTGCCTGGAGTGTCACGAGAACTGAAGCTTTCTTT. Translation gives CAWSVTRTEAFF.

V is TRBV28 and J is TRBJ1-2; 9 bases are shared with TRBD1. V was pared by 6 bases and J by 8 bases, with 10 bases of the junction left unmatched. This CDR3 has 14 amino acids. Germline CDR1 reads MDHEN; CDR2 reads SYDVKM. The chain's CDR3 is CASSRGGDRAGYTF. The CDR3 bases are TGTGCCAGCAGCCGAGGGGGGGACAGGGCGGGCTACACCTTC.

CDR3 coding DNA: TGTGCCAGCAGTGAAGTGCAGGGCTCCTACAATGAGCAGTTCTTC. This sequence encodes CASSEVQGSYNEQFF. J is TRBJ2-1 and V is TRBV6-1; tentatively, D is TRBD1 (5 bases). The germline CDR1 and CDR2 sequences are MNHNS and SASEGT. This CDR3 spans 15 amino acids. V was shortened by 1 base and J by 0 bases, with 7 bases between the two germline ends.

This clone was seen a handful of times. The chain joins TRBV28 to TRBJ1-4; 7 bases map to TRBD1. The CDR3 consists of 15 residues. CDR1 MDHEN and CDR2 SYDVKM come from the germline V gene. J was trimmed by 8 bases and V by 0 bases; bases with no gene match: 6. CDR3 coding DNA: TGTGCCAGCAGTTTATGGCGGACAGGAGGGGAAAAACTGTTTTTT. This codes for CASSLWRTGGEKLFF.

This clone has just one count. The rearrangement joins TRBV11-2 to TRBJ2-3; TRBD2 agrees at 7 bases. J gave up 2 bases and V 5 bases, and 7 bases lay outside the gene matches. The CDR3 covers 15 residues. Germline lookup yields CDR1 SGHAT and CDR2 FQNNGV. The CDR3 nucleotides read TGTGCCAGCAGCCGGGGGGAGATTCACACAGATACGCAGTATTTT. Translating it yields CASSRGEIHTDTQYF.

V usage is TRBV11-2 and J usage is TRBJ2-5; D ambiguous. Looked up from germline, CDR1 is SGHAT and CDR2 is FQNNGV. V lost 4 bases, J lost 5 bases, and 14 bases lay in between. The CDR3 covers 14 residues. The CDR3 spells CASSSAGLLETQYF. CDR3 bases: TGTGCCAGCAGCTCCGCCGGGTTATTGGAGACCCAGTACTTC.